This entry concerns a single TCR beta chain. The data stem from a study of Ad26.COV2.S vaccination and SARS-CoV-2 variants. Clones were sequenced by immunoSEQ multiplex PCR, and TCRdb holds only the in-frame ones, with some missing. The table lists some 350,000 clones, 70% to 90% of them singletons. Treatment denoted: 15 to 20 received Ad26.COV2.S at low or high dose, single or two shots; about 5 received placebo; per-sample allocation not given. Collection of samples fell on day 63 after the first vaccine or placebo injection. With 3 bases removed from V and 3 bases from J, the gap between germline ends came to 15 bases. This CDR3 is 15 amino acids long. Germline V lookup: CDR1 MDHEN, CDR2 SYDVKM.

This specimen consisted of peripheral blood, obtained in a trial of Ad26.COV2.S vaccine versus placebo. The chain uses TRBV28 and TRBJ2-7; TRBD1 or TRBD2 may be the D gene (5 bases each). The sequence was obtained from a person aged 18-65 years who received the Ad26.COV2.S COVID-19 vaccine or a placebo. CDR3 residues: CASSFQGEGHYEQYF. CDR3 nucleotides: TGTGCCAGCAGTTTCCAGGGAGAAGGGCACTACGAGCAGTACTTC.